This TCR beta chain was documented in a study of shared clonotypes between healthy human individuals. Deep-level assay runs were performed. Around 30,000 T cell genomes, or 250 to 300 ng DNA, went into replicate PCRs of unsorted PBMC. Authors' methods: Junction-only immunoSEQ data arrived without quality scores, meaning filtering differed. Sequencing was performed with immunoSEQ multiplex PCR; in TCRdb, only in-frame clones are kept and a portion is missing. V and J calls and clone size are those listed in that table; D and trimming were worked out from the DNA. The sample includes 400,000 to 500,000 clones, about 80% of them seen just once. Per germline, CDR1 LGHNT and CDR2 FRNRAP. The CDR3 is 16 residues long. V shed 0 bases and J shed 8 bases, with 17 bases lying between them.

The chain joins TRBV12-5 to TRBJ2-1, with TRBD2 as a possible D gene (6 bases). The receptor's source is a middle-aged woman in good health. Some clones in this sample may be carry-over from other donors' samples. Sequenced material: PBMCs. CDR3 residues: CASGLVRRGATYEQFF. The CDR3 DNA is TGTGCTAGTGGTTTGGTAAGACGCGGGGCGACGTATGAGCAGTTCTTC. Full variable domain (missing parts from reference TRBV12-5 and TRBJ2-1): DARVTQTPRHKVTEMGQEVTMRCQPILGHNTVFWYRQTMMQGLELLAYFRNRAPLDDSGMPKDRFSAEMPDATLATLKIQPSEPRDSAVYFCASGLVRRGATYEQFFGPGTRLTVL.